The 10 T cell receptor beta chains below all came from one sample that was sequenced in a study of regulatory T cells in long-lasting Graves disease. Time point specified: persistent/refractory GD, antithyroid drugs over 5 years with positive TRAb. Extracted RNA from PBMCs served as the source of the TCR library. In building TCR beta libraries, iRepertoire HTBI primers were used together with Arm-PCR of CDR3 regions. TCRdb independently ran MiXCR on the multiplex PCR reads; one entry per CDR3 protein. The sample lists 400,000 to 450,000 distinct CDR3 sequences, 20% to 25% seen once, with about a quarter in the top ten. Sequenced here: peripheral blood mononuclear cells (PBMCs), sampled when the disease was refractory, from a patient treated with antithyroid drugs. The receptor set was obtained from a female donor with Graves disease.

This clonotype was seen a single time. Just one base apart from a much larger clone, this may be a read error. V usage is TRBV2 and J usage is TRBJ2-4, with D unresolved. Trimming left V 7 bases short and J 6 bases short, with 16 bases between. This CDR3 region has 14 residues. Germline CDR1 and CDR2: SNHLY and FYNNEI. The CDR3 region is CASNELSFGNIQYF. The CDR3 region has the DNA TGTGCCAGCAATGAGCTGTCTTTCGGAAACATTCAGTACTTC.

At least ten counts were recorded for this clonotype. The genes are TRBV7-3 and TRBJ2-5; 8 positions agree with TRBD1. Germline V gives CDR1 SGHTA, CDR2 FQGTGA. This CDR3 is 16 amino acids long. With 1 base clipped from V and 4 bases from J, the junction kept 8 bases outside the gene matches. CDR3 loop: CASSLRSQGAGETQYF. The CDR3 DNA reads TGTGCCAGCAGCTTAAGATCTCAGGGGGCCGGAGAGACCCAGTACTTC. Looking up the rest from reference TRBV7-3 and TRBJ2-5 gives the full variable domain: GAGVSQTPSNKVTEKGKYVELRCDPISGHTALYWYRQSLGQGPEFLIYFQGTGAADDSGLPNDRFFAVRPEGSVSTLKIQRTERGDSAVYLCASSLRSQGAGETQYFGPGTRLLVL.

This chain joins TRBV18 and TRBJ2-7; D unresolved. The CDR3 is 14 amino acids. CDR1 and CDR2 (germline): KGHSH, LQKENI. V gave up 2 bases and J gave up 2 bases, with 10 bases separating them. The CDR3 region is CASSPSAIAYEQYF. The CDR3 coding sequence is TGTGCCAGCTCACCATCAGCTATAGCCTACGAGCAGTACTTC.

The chain combines TRBV10-3 with TRBJ2-7, with TRBD2 matching over 8 bases. Germline V gene data show CDR1 as ENHRY and CDR2 as SYGVKD. The CDR3 is made up of 14 amino acids. V shed 5 bases, J shed 1 base, and the junction held 4 bases outside the gene matches. In nucleotides, the CDR3 is TGTGCCATCAGTCAAGCGGGGGAGTCCTACGAGCAGTACTTC. Translated, it gives CAISQAGESYEQYF.

Only a few counts were recorded for this clonotype. This chain joins TRBV6-5 and TRBJ1-1; TRBD1 might be the D (6 bases). CDR3 length: 13 amino acids. Germline CDR1 MNHEY, CDR2 SVGAGI. Trimming took 2 bases from V and 6 from J, leaving 10 bases between them. The CDR3 bases are TGTGCCAGCAGTTACCCGGGACACTCTGAAGCTTTCTTT. As protein: CASSYPGHSEAFF.

This clonotype was recorded many times. The chain recombines TRBV28 with TRBJ2-7; 8 bases are a match to TRBD1. Germline V gene lookup returns CDR1 MDHEN and CDR2 SYDVKM. This CDR3 is 14 amino acids long. J was trimmed by 6 bases and V by 7 bases; bases with no gene match: 11. The DNA for the CDR3 is TGTGCCAGCACACCGGGACAGGTCGCGACCGAGCAGTACTTC. This translates into CASTPGQVATEQYF.

This clonotype showed up many times. V usage is TRBV15 and J usage is TRBJ2-7; 14 nucleotides line up with TRBD2. This CDR3 is built from 18 residues. CDR1 is LNHNV, CDR2 YYDKDF, per germline (reference sequence). Germline trimming cut 2 bases from V and 1 base from J; bases unmatched to any gene: 7. The CDR3 sequence: CATSRSRGLAGGSYEQYF. The CDR3 nucleotides read TGTGCCACCAGCAGATCGCGAGGACTAGCGGGAGGATCCTACGAGCAGTACTTC.

Many counts were recorded for this clonotype. V gene TRBV2 combines with J gene TRBJ2-7; D perhaps matches TRBD1 (5 bases). With 1 base removed from V and 3 bases from J, the gap between germline ends came to 13 bases. Germline V CDR1 and CDR2: SNHLY, FYNNEI. The CDR3 consists of 15 residues. The CDR3 DNA reads as TGTGCCAGCAGTGAAGAAAGGGCAGGGTTCTACGAGCAGTACTTC. It is translated as CASSEERAGFYEQYF.

About this clonotype itself: This sequence may be a read error, since a much larger clone differs from it by one base. The chain links TRBV28 to TRBJ2-7, with D tentatively TRBD1 or TRBD2 (6 bases each). CDR1 is MDHEN, CDR2 SYDVKM, per germline. The CDR3 length is 13 residues. The CDR3 DNA is TGTACCAGCAGTTTAGGGGGGCTGGACGAGCAGTACTTC. Translated: CTSSLGGLDEQYF.

The chain combines TRBV28 with TRBJ1-6; no definite D call. There are 13 residues in the CDR3. Germline V lookup: CDR1 MDHEN, CDR2 SYDVKM. V lost 4 bases to trimming and J lost 8 bases, with 9 bases between them. This CDR3 is CASSSREDSPLHF. The DNA for the CDR3 is TGTGCCAGCAGTTCCCGGGAGGATTCACCCCTCCACTTT.